These T cell receptor beta chains were read from a single sample in a study of identical twins. TCRdb redid the calling of the 5' RACE reads with MiXCR, one entry per CDR3 protein. Among approximately 230,000 distinct CDR3 sequences listed, about 14% were seen once. The sequencing input was memory (CD45RO+) T cells sorted from blood. Receptor source: a woman aged 18 to 35 in good health. Each CDR3 is given with its conserved first and last residue. Each record gives: V gene, clone size, J gene, D gene, CDR3 DNA, CDR3 protein. The D gene is left open where the match is weak. The size field is filled for only some rows; it gives once, few, many or a size class.

TRBV7-7	few	TRBJ1-1	NA	TGTGCCAGCAGCCGAGCCCCAGGGACTGAAGCTTTCTTT	CASSRAPGTEAFF
TRBV11-2	NA	TRBJ2-1	TRBD2	TGTGCCAGCAGCTCACTAGCGCCGAGCTCCTACAATGAGCAGTTCTTC	CASSSLAPSSYNEQFF
TRBV7-3	NA	TRBJ1-1	NA	TGTGCCAGCAGCTCCCAACAGGGAAGTACTGAAGCTTTCTTT	CASSSQQGSTEAFF
TRBV7-3	NA	TRBJ2-5	NA	TGTGCCAGCAGCTTAGCGGGGCGACAAGAGACCCAGTACTTC	CASSLAGRQETQYF
TRBV5-6	NA	TRBJ1-2	NA	TGTGCCAGCAGCTTATGGTTGAGCTACACCTTC	CASSLWLSYTF
TRBV9	few	TRBJ1-3	NA	TGTGCCAGCAGCGTAAGGCCGCGGGACACCATATATTTT	CASSVRPRDTIYF
TRBV6-5	NA	TRBJ2-6	NA	TGTGCCAGCAGTTACCCGGGGACTGGGGCCAACGTCCTGACTTTC	CASSYPGTGANVLTF
TRBV3-1	NA	TRBJ1-1	NA	TGTGCCAGCAGCCACAACGGGGGGGACACTGAAGCTTTCTTT	CASSHNGGDTEAFF
TRBV20-1	few	TRBJ2-7	TRBD2	TGCAGTGCTAGGGGTAGCGGGGGGGCCTGGGACGAGCAGTACTTC	CSARGSGGAWDEQYF
TRBV6-1	few	TRBJ1-2	TRBD1	TGTGCCAGCAGTCGCTCCGGGACAGGGAATTTCTATGGCTACACCTTC	CASSRSGTGNFYGYTF
TRBV25-1	few	TRBJ2-7	TRBD2	TGTGCCAGCGCCATTAGCGGGACGCGGGGGGAGCAGTACTTC	CASAISGTRGEQYF
TRBV5-1	few	TRBJ2-1	NA	TGCGCCAGCAGCCCCCAGGCGGCAGGGTTATCCTACAATGAGCAGTTCTTC	CASSPQAAGLSYNEQFF
TRBV3-1	few	TRBJ1-5	NA	TGTGCCAGCAGCCAAGATCTTCAGGATCAGCCCCAGCATTTT	CASSQDLQDQPQHF
TRBV11-2	NA	TRBJ2-3	TRBD1	TGTGCCAGCAGCCTCCGTGCGACAGGGGGTGGCACAGATACGCAGTATTTT	CASSLRATGGGTDTQYF
TRBV5-1	NA	TRBJ1-1	TRBD1	TGCGCCAGCAGCCGGATGGGACAGGGCGAATCTGAAGCTTTCTTT	CASSRMGQGESEAFF
TRBV6-2/TRBV6-3	NA	TRBJ2-7	NA	TGTGCCAGCAACCGTCTCGGGGGAGGCTACGAGCAGTACTTC	CASNRLGGGYEQYF
TRBV5-1	few	TRBJ2-3	NA	TGCGCCAGCAGCTCGACCGGGACCAAGGAGGCGCAGTATTTT	CASSSTGTKEAQYF
TRBV20-1	NA	TRBJ1-2	NA	TGCAGTGCTAGAGTTAGTGGACAGCAACGCTATGGCTACACCTTC	CSARVSGQQRYGYTF
TRBV7-2	few	TRBJ2-5	NA	TGTGCCAGCAGCTTAGCCGGAACAGGAGGGCAATCAAAGACCCAGTACTTC	CASSLAGTGGQSKTQYF
TRBV5-5	few	TRBJ1-6	TRBD1	TGTGCCAGCAGCCCGCTGGACAGGTATAATTCACCCCTCCACTTT	CASSPLDRYNSPLHF
TRBV13	NA	TRBJ2-2	NA	TGTGCCACCCACCTGGCGGGCGTTAACACCGGGGAGCTGTTTTTT	CATHLAGVNTGELFF
TRBV6-2/TRBV6-3	NA	TRBJ2-1	NA	TGTGCCAGCAGTTACGGACGGGAGAAATACAATGAGCAGTTCTTC	CASSYGREKYNEQFF
TRBV6-5	NA	TRBJ2-3	TRBD2	TGTGCCAGCAGTTACTCGATCTCCGTAGCGGGAGCCGATACGCAGTATTTT	CASSYSISVAGADTQYF
TRBV5-1	few	TRBJ2-2	NA	TGCGCCAGCAGAGGGGGGCAGGTCGACACCGGGGAGCTGTTTTTT	CASRGGQVDTGELFF
TRBV29-1	NA	TRBJ1-1	NA	TGCAGCGTGGAGAACAACTTTAACACTGAAGCTTTCTTT	CSVENNFNTEAFF
TRBV19	NA	TRBJ1-1	NA	TGTGCCAGTAGTATTGGGGGTGTGAGCACTGAAGCTTTCTTT	CASSIGGVSTEAFF
TRBV5-1	many	TRBJ2-7	TRBD1	TGCGCCAGCAGCACCGGACAGGGGGCCTACGAGCAGTACTTC	CASSTGQGAYEQYF